The 31 T cell receptor beta chains below were found in one sample sequenced in a study of tissue T cells after allogeneic stem cell transplantation. This table comes from immunoSEQ multiplex PCR, and its TCRdb copy is limited to in-frame clones, with some not included. The sample has some 4,000 clones; around 43% are singletons. Described time point: mouse harvest day 14 after allogeneic transplant. Tail vein injection delivered 10^7 T-cell-depleted bone marrow cells and 10^6 splenic CD5+ T cells. The material sequenced was lymph node tissue. The receptors here all came from a female BALB/c mouse given C57BL/6 T cells with graft-versus-host disease after an allogeneic hematopoietic cell transplant.

On this clone: Gene names follow the mouse nomenclature. The read ends 1 residue before the CDR3 terminus; that terminus is restored from the germline J gene. The chain has TRBV19 and TRBJ1-3, with 8 nucleotides matching TRBD1. This CDR3 is built from 15 residues. Germline V gene sequence: CDR1 FNHDT, CDR2 SITEND (reference sequence). J lost 3 bases, V lost 0 bases, and 2 bases had no gene match. CDR3 DNA (partial): TGTGCCAGCAGTATAGGGACAGGGTTTGGAAATACGCTCTAT. This sequence encodes CASSIGTGFGNTLY. The entire CDR3 is CASSIGTGFGNTLYF.

Note on this clone: Gene and germline names: mouse. The read falls 1 residue short of the CDR3 end, and the missing part is taken from the germline J gene. The chain joins TRBV26 to TRBJ1-3; D unresolved. V shed 2 bases and J shed 0 bases, with 5 bases lying between them. The CDR3 extends over 14 amino acids. The germline V gene encodes CDR1 KGHPV and CDR2 FQNQEV (reference sequence). CDR3 residues: CASSLPNSGNTLYF. The sequenced part of the CDR3 DNA is TGTGCCAGCAGTCTGCCAAATTCTGGAAATACGCTCTAT.

Comments on this clone: Genes here carry mouse names. The read ends 1 residue shy of where the CDR3 ends; the end is completed using the germline J gene. The J gene is TRBJ1-3, the V gene TRBV16; TRBD1 aligns across 7 bases. The CDR3 is 16 amino acids. J was trimmed by 2 bases and V by 4 bases; bases with no gene match: 8. Per the germline V gene, CDR1 is SGHSA and CDR2 is FRNQAP. The covered CDR3 bases are TGTGCAAGCAGCTCCCCCGGGACAGCGGCTGGAAATACGCTCTAT. It encodes CASSSPGTAAGNTLY. In full, the CDR3 reads CASSSPGTAAGNTLYF.

Details on this clone: Each gene name is a mouse one. CDR3 residues: CASRGQSNERLFF. Partial CDR3 DNA: TGTGCCAGCAGGGGACAATCCAACGAAAGATTATTT. The J gene is TRBJ1-4, the V gene TRBV15; D is perhaps TRBD1 (6 bases). The sequence runs out 1 residue before the end of the CDR3; the remainder is reconstructed from the germline J gene. Germline V gene data show CDR1 as SGHND and CDR2 as FRSKSL. CDR3 length: 13 amino acids. Deletions cut 6 bases from V and 2 bases from J, with 7 bases between.

A word on this clone: Gene names and germline match the mouse. The read falls 1 residue short of the CDR3 end, and the missing part is taken from the germline J gene. This chain links TRBV26 with TRBJ2-4; tentative D call: TRBD1 (6 bases). Germline V gives CDR1 KGHPV, CDR2 FQNQEV (reference sequence). The CDR3 consists of 13 residues. V shed 5 bases and J shed 0 bases, with 6 bases lying between them. The CDR3 loop reads CASSRGSQNTLYF. The CDR3 bases that were read are TGTGCCAGCAGTAGGGGGAGTCAAAACACCTTGTAC.

This clone is categorized as large. Germline and genes: mouse. Read sequence stops 1 residue before the CDR3 end, and the germline J gene provides the missing end. V and J are TRBV1 and TRBJ2-2, with a possible D match to TRBD1 (6 bases). The CDR3 is 15 amino acids. V shed 5 bases and J shed 1 base, with 11 bases lying between them. CDR1 NSQYPW and CDR2 LRSPGD come from the germline V gene (reference sequence). CDR3 bases read: TGCACCTGCAGTTCCAGACAGGTAAACACCGGGCAGCTCTAC. It is translated as CTCSSRQVNTGQLY. The whole CDR3 sequence reads CTCSSRQVNTGQLYF. Full variable domain (rest looked up from reference TRBV1 and TRBJ2-2): VTLLEQNPRWRLVPRGQAVNLRCILKNSQYPWMSWYQQDLQKQLQWLFTLRSPGDKEVKSLPGADYLATRVTDTELRLQVANMSQGRTLYCTCSSRQVNTGQLYFGEGSKLTVL.

Comment on this clone: Any gene name here is a mouse gene name. Coverage ceases 1 residue before the CDR3 finishes, and the germline J gene fills in the end. The chain carries TRBV13-3 and TRBJ2-3; TRBD1 agrees at 9 bases. This CDR3 comprises 15 residues. CDR1 NNHDY and CDR2 SYVADS come from the germline V gene. Trimming cost V 2 bases and J 1 base; bases outside gene matches: 2. The DNA read from the CDR3 is TGTGCCAGCAGTGACCGGGACAGGGGTGCAGAAACGCTGTAT. Residues: CASSDRDRGAETLY. The complete CDR3 reads CASSDRDRGAETLYF.

This clone was observed a handful of times. Each gene name is a mouse one. The read gets to within 1 residue of the CDR3 end, and the germline J gene fills in the rest. This rearrangement joins TRBV15 to TRBJ2-7; the match to TRBD2 covers 9 bases. Germline V gene sequence: CDR1 SGHND, CDR2 FRSKSL. The CDR3 extends over 14 amino acids. J gave up 2 bases and V 4 bases, and 3 bases lay outside the gene matches. The covered CDR3 bases are TGTGCCAGCAGTTCCTGGGGGGGTCCCTATGAACAGTAC. This sequence encodes CASSSWGGPYEQY. The full CDR3 is CASSSWGGPYEQYF.

This clone appeared a few times. Gene and germline names: mouse. With the read ending 1 residue before the CDR3 end, the germline J gene is used to fill in that end. The chain couples TRBV26 to TRBJ2-1; 8 bases are shared with TRBD2. Germline CDR1 is KGHPV and CDR2 is FQNQEV (reference sequence). This CDR3 is 14 amino acids long. Trimming cost V 1 base and J 5 bases; bases outside gene matches: 1. The part of the CDR3 DNA that was read is TGTGCCAGCAGTCTGTGGGGGGGCAATGCTGAGCAGTTC. Its protein product is CASSLWGGNAEQF. The CDR3 in its entirety is CASSLWGGNAEQFF. Together with reference TRBV26 and TRBJ2-1, the CDR3 gives the full variable domain: NSKVIQTPRYLVKGQGQKAKMRCIPEKGHPVVFWYQQNKNNEFKFLINFQNQEVLQQIDMTEKRFSAECPSNSPCSLEIQSSEAGDSALYLCASSLWGGNAEQFFGPGTRLTVL.

Notes on this clone: These gene names are mouse names. The CDR3 end falls 1 residue outside the read, so it is completed with the germline J gene. Within the sample, other DNA sequences also encode this same CDR3. The J gene is TRBJ1-1, the V gene TRBV26; D ambiguous. Trimming stripped 4 bases from V and 0 bases from J, with 3 bases between. The V gene's germline CDR1 is KGHPV and CDR2 FQNQEV (reference sequence). There are 12 residues in the CDR3. CDR3 sequence: CASSPSNTEVFF. The covered CDR3 bases are TGTGCCAGCAGTCCCTCAAACACAGAAGTCTTC.

This clone has only one observation. Here the gene names and germline are mouse. The missing CDR3 end, 1 residue past where the read stops, is filled in from the germline J gene. The sample carries other DNA sequences with the same CDR3. The chain couples TRBV16 to TRBJ1-1, with D unresolved. The CDR3 runs to 12 residues. V lost 1 base to trimming and J lost 1 base, with 1 base between them. In germline, CDR1 is SGHSA, CDR2 FRNQAP. CDR3: CASSLGNTEVFF. The CDR3 DNA, read in part, is TGTGCAAGCAGCTTAGGAAACACAGAAGTCTTC.

Points on this clone: Here the gene names and germline are mouse. The read is 1 residue too short to cover the CDR3 end, so that end is filled in from the germline J gene. This chain links TRBV3 with TRBJ2-2; tentatively, D is TRBD1 (6 bases). There are 15 residues in the CDR3. Trimming took 4 bases from V and 0 from J, leaving 9 bases between them. CDR1 SNHLY and CDR2 FYNGKV come from the germline V gene (reference sequence). The CDR3 reads CASSSGQANTGQLYF. CDR3 bases read: TGTGCCAGCAGCTCGGGACAAGCAAACACCGGGCAGCTCTAC.

Note on this clone: Gene names are mouse gene names. The read ends 1 residue before the CDR3 terminus; that terminus is restored from the germline J gene. The chain recombines TRBV5 with TRBJ2-1; 10 positions agree with TRBD2. Germline CDR1 and CDR2: LGHNA and YNLKQL (reference sequence). V dropped 4 bases and J dropped 1; count of bases not matched to a gene: 4. CDR3 length: 16 amino acids. CDR3 amino acids: CASSPNWGGNYAEQFF. CDR3 bases read: TGTGCCAGCAGCCCAAACTGGGGGGGGAACTATGCTGAGCAGTTC.

A word on this clone: Mouse germline and gene names are used. The sequenced fragment ends 1 residue before the CDR3 boundary, so the rest is inferred from the germline J gene. The chain couples TRBV15 to TRBJ2-7; D gene ambiguous. This CDR3 contains 13 residues. Germline V gene lookup returns CDR1 SGHND and CDR2 FRSKSL. The V and J ends lost 3 bases and 0 bases respectively, with 6 bases between them. The sequenced CDR3 bases are TGTGCCAGCAGTTTCGGGAGCTCCTATGAACAGTAC. Protein: CASSFGSSYEQY. The entire CDR3 is CASSFGSSYEQYF. Combining the CDR3 with reference TRBV15 and TRBJ2-7 gives the whole variable domain DAGVTQTPRHEVAEKGQTIILKCEPVSGHNDLFWYRQTKIQGLELLSYFRSKSLMEDGGAFKDRFKAEMLNSSFSTLKIQPTEPKDSAVYLCASSFGSSYEQYFGPGTRLTVL.

Points on this clone: Mouse gene names apply. The read is 1 residue too short to cover the CDR3 end, so that end is filled in from the germline J gene. The chain carries TRBV13-3 and TRBJ1-3; 7 bases match TRBD1. Losses at the gene ends were 1 base for V and 1 base for J; bases not matched to a gene: 2. The CDR3 totals 15 residues. Germline CDR1 and CDR2: NNHDY and SYVADS. Partial CDR3 DNA: TGTGCCAGCAGTGATCCGGGACAGTCTGGAAATACGCTCTAT. Protein product: CASSDPGQSGNTLY. Given in full, the CDR3 is CASSDPGQSGNTLYF.

This clone has only one observation. The gene symbols are mouse symbols. The read is 1 residue too short to cover the CDR3 end, so that end is filled in from the germline J gene. The chain carries TRBV16 and TRBJ2-5; possible D gene TRBD2, 6 bases. The CDR3 runs to 14 residues. Germline V lookup: CDR1 SGHSA, CDR2 FRNQAP. V lost 0 bases to trimming and J lost 2 bases, with 6 bases between them. The CDR3 is CASSLDGGQDTQYF. Incomplete CDR3 DNA: TGTGCAAGCAGCTTAGATGGGGGCCAAGACACCCAGTAC.

A word on this clone: Germline and genes: mouse. The read ends 1 residue early relative to the CDR3; the germline J gene fills the gap. This sequence joins TRBV19 and TRBJ2-5; 10 bases agree with TRBD2. V shed 2 bases and J 6 bases; nucleotides not matched to a gene: 3. CDR1 is FNHDT, CDR2 SITEND, per germline (reference sequence). The CDR3 is 14 amino acids. This CDR3 is CASSMTGGRDTQYF. The sequenced part of the CDR3 DNA is TGTGCCAGCAGTATGACTGGGGGGCGGGACACCCAGTAC.

In the case of this clone: The gene names here belong to mouse. The CDR3 is cut off 1 residue early in the read; its end comes from the germline J gene. V gene TRBV3 combines with J gene TRBJ1-4, with D possibly being TRBD1 (6 bases). The V and J ends lost 5 bases and 0 bases respectively, with 10 bases between them. Germline V gene sequence: CDR1 SNHLY, CDR2 FYNGKV (reference sequence). This CDR3 comprises 15 residues. CDR3 in amino acids: CASSPQGFSNERLFF. The part of the CDR3 DNA that was read is TGTGCCAGCAGCCCACAGGGCTTTTCCAACGAAAGATTATTT.

About this clone: Mouse gene names and germline throughout. The sequence runs out 1 residue before the end of the CDR3; the remainder is reconstructed from the germline J gene. The gene calls are TRBV26 and TRBJ2-4, with D tentatively TRBD2 (6 bases). Trimming shortened V by 2 bases and J by 5 bases, and 8 bases separated the two germline ends. Per the germline V gene, CDR1 is KGHPV and CDR2 is FQNQEV (reference sequence). CDR3 length: 13 amino acids. Incomplete CDR3 DNA: TGTGCCAGCAGTCTGACGGGGGGAAACACCTTGTAC. Translation: CASSLTGGNTLY. The full-length CDR3 reads as CASSLTGGNTLYF.

Turning to this clone: Genes here carry mouse names. The read gets to within 1 residue of the CDR3 end, and the germline J gene fills in the rest. The V call is TRBV15, the J call TRBJ1-1; D perhaps matches TRBD1 (5 bases). Per germline, CDR1 SGHND and CDR2 FRSKSL. The CDR3 sequence is 14 residues long. Trimming shortened V by 2 bases and J by 3 bases, and 10 bases separated the two germline ends. The covered CDR3 bases are TGTGCCAGCAGTTTATGGGGGTCGGACACAGAAGTCTTC. Amino acid sequence: CASSLWGSDTEVF. The complete CDR3 sequence is CASSLWGSDTEVFF. Full variable domain (outside the CDR3, taken from reference TRBV15 and TRBJ1-1): DAGVTQTPRHEVAEKGQTIILKCEPVSGHNDLFWYRQTKIQGLELLSYFRSKSLMEDGGAFKDRFKAEMLNSSFSTLKIQPTEPKDSAVYLCASSLWGSDTEVFFGKGTRLTVV.

This clone was detected only a few times. Genes here carry mouse names. The observed sequence ends 1 residue before the CDR3 terminus, with the missing tail filled in from the germline J gene. This chain connects TRBV13-2 to TRBJ2-5; 10 nucleotides agree with TRBD1. V trimming: 2 bases; J trimming: 8 bases; junction bases outside the gene matches: 5. Germline V gene lookup returns CDR1 NNHNN and CDR2 SYGAGS (reference sequence). CDR3 length equals 14 residues. CDR3 residues: CASGDRDRGGTQYF. The sequenced CDR3 bases are TGTGCCAGCGGTGACCGGGACAGGGGAGGCACCCAGTAC.

On this clone: Genes and germline are mouse. The CDR3 end lies 1 residue beyond the end of the read and is filled in from the germline J gene. The V and J genes are TRBV12-2 and TRBJ1-1, with TRBD1 matching over 7 bases. Germline-derived CDR1 and CDR2 are SGHLS and HYDKME. This CDR3 has 13 amino acids. V was pared by 4 bases and J by 1 base, with 2 bases of the junction left unmatched. The covered CDR3 bases are TGTGCCAGCTCACACAGGGGAAACACAGAAGTCTTC. Protein: CASSHRGNTEVF. The entire CDR3 is CASSHRGNTEVFF.

This clone was seen a few times. Gene names and germline refer to mouse. The CDR3 end lies 1 residue beyond the end of the read and is filled in from the germline J gene. The chain uses TRBV12-1 and TRBJ2-5; tentatively, D is TRBD1 or TRBD2 (5 bases each). The CDR3 is made up of 13 amino acids. Trimming pared 2 bases from V and 2 bases from J, leaving 7 bases between. CDR1 and CDR2 from the germline V gene are SGHSN and HYEKVE. The CDR3: CASSRGIQDTQYF. The CDR3 bases that were read are TGTGCCAGCTCTCGGGGGATCCAAGACACCCAGTAC.

A remark on this clone: Gene names denote mouse genes. The read finishes 1 residue shy of the CDR3 end, and the germline J gene is used to complete it. This chain uses TRBV13-2 with TRBJ2-7; 8 bases align to TRBD2. The V gene's germline CDR1 is NNHNN and CDR2 SYGAGS (reference sequence). The CDR3 consists of 13 residues. This CDR3 is CASSPGGAREQYF. CDR3 DNA, as far as it was read: TGTGCTAGCAGCCCCGGGGGGGCGCGGGAACAGTAC.

In regard to this clone: The germline and genes are mouse ones. From the germline J gene comes the end of the CDR3, since the read stops 1 residue before it. J is TRBJ2-5 and V is TRBV4; D not certain. Trimming shortened V by 4 bases and J by 6 bases, and 5 bases separated the two germline ends. The CDR3 runs to 11 residues. Germline assignment: CDR1 LGHDT and CDR2 YNNKQL (reference sequence). The CDR3 region is CASSWVDTQYF. The sequenced part of the CDR3 DNA is TGTGCCAGCAGCTGGGTGGACACCCAGTAC.

This clone was observed a few times. The genes and germline here are from mouse. Read sequence stops 1 residue before the CDR3 end, and the germline J gene provides the missing end. The genes are TRBV26 and TRBJ2-1; weak D call: TRBD2 (6 bases). This CDR3 is built from 16 residues. V was clipped by 0 bases and J by 1 base, with 10 bases between them. The V gene's germline CDR1 is KGHPV and CDR2 FQNQEV (reference sequence). Incomplete CDR3 DNA: TGTGCCAGCAGTCTGTCGCACTGGGCAAACTATGCTGAGCAGTTC. Translation: CASSLSHWANYAEQF. The CDR3 reads in full as CASSLSHWANYAEQFF. Full variable domain (outside the CDR3, taken from reference TRBV26 and TRBJ2-1): NSKVIQTPRYLVKGQGQKAKMRCIPEKGHPVVFWYQQNKNNEFKFLINFQNQEVLQQIDMTEKRFSAECPSNSPCSLEIQSSEAGDSALYLCASSLSHWANYAEQFFGPGTRLTVL.

On this clone: Gene names denote mouse genes. The read falls 1 residue short of the CDR3 end, and the missing part is taken from the germline J gene. The chain has TRBV26 and TRBJ2-7; the match to TRBD1 covers 7 bases. The junction had 7 bases not matched to a gene; V was cut back by 3 bases and J by 2 bases. Germline assignment: CDR1 KGHPV and CDR2 FQNQEV (reference sequence). This CDR3 comprises 15 residues. The DNA read from the CDR3 is TGTGCCAGCAGTCTACCACAGGGGAGGACCTATGAACAGTAC. Protein: CASSLPQGRTYEQY. The CDR3, in full, reads CASSLPQGRTYEQYF.

As concerns this clone: Gene and germline names: mouse. The read terminates 1 residue ahead of where the CDR3 ends, so the germline J gene completes it. The J gene is TRBJ1-1, the V gene TRBV3, with 8 bases identical to TRBD1. Germline-derived CDR1 and CDR2 are SNHLY and FYNGKV (reference sequence). Trimming removed 1 base from V and 4 bases from J; junction bases left unmatched: 2. The CDR3 runs 14 residues. The covered CDR3 bases are TGTGCCAGCAGCTTAGACAGGGGGAGCACAGAAGTCTTC. Its protein product is CASSLDRGSTEVF. The whole CDR3 reads CASSLDRGSTEVFF. The whole variable domain, filled in from reference TRBV3 and TRBJ1-1, reads GPKVLQIPSHQIIDMGQMVTLNCDPVSNHLYFYWYKQILGQQMEFLVNFYNGKVMEKSKLFKDQFSVERPDGSYFTLKIQPTALEDSAVYFCASSLDRGSTEVFFGKGTRLTVV.

Concerning this clone itself: Here the gene names and germline are mouse. Read coverage stops 1 residue before the CDR3 terminus; the germline J gene supplies the remainder. V is TRBV16 and J is TRBJ2-1; D may be TRBD2 (7 bases). Trimming took 4 bases from V and 0 from J, leaving 13 bases between them. Germline values: CDR1 SGHSA, CDR2 FRNQAP. The CDR3 loop spans 16 amino acids. The CDR3 is CASSYPGGLNYAEQFF. CDR3 DNA (partial): TGTGCAAGCAGCTACCCTGGGGGCCTTAACTATGCTGAGCAGTTC. Using reference TRBV16 and TRBJ2-1 for the parts outside the CDR3, the full variable domain is NAGVIQTPRHKVTGKGQEATLWCEPISGHSAVFWYRQTIVQGLEFLTYFRNQAPIDDSGMPKERFSAQMPNQSHSTLKIQSTQPQDSAVYLCASSYPGGLNYAEQFFGPGTRLTVL.

As regards this clone: The gene names here belong to mouse. The read falls 1 residue short of the CDR3 end, and the missing part is taken from the germline J gene. The gene calls are TRBV26 and TRBJ2-5; D might be TRBD2 (7 bases). The V end lost 6 bases, the J end lost 2 bases, and 12 bases lay between the germline ends. Germline V gene data show CDR1 as KGHPV and CDR2 as FQNQEV (reference sequence). This CDR3 contains 14 residues. The CDR3 loop reads CASSPRGAQDTQYF. CDR3 DNA (partial): TGTGCCAGCAGCCCCCGGGGGGCCCAAGACACCCAGTAC. The entire variable domain, with the rest obtained from reference TRBV26 and TRBJ2-5, is as follows: NSKVIQTPRYLVKGQGQKAKMRCIPEKGHPVVFWYQQNKNNEFKFLINFQNQEVLQQIDMTEKRFSAECPSNSPCSLEIQSSEAGDSALYLCASSPRGAQDTQYFGPGTRLLVL.

A note on this clone: These gene names are mouse names. The observed sequence ends 1 residue before the CDR3 terminus, with the missing tail filled in from the germline J gene. The J gene is TRBJ1-2, the V gene TRBV23; the table's TRBD1 call for D was not verified on the DNA. The CDR3 runs to 13 residues. Germline CDR1 and CDR2: KGHTA and FQNQQP. CDR3 amino acids: CSSSHNRNSDYTF. CDR3 bases read: TGCTCCAGCAGTCATAACAGAAACTCCGACTACACC.